The rows below give T cell receptor beta chains drawn from one sample of a study of shared clonotypes between healthy human individuals. Sequenced by immunoSEQ multiplex PCR; TCRdb stores in-frame clones only, minus some. The sample consists of about 1.5 million clones, approximately 98% of them appearing once. The sequencing input was naive CD4+ T cells sorted from blood. These receptors originate from a young man in good health. CDR3s include the opening cysteine and the closing phenylalanine or tryptophan.

v_call cdr3_aa
TRBV18 CASSPGQGNTEAFF
TRBV6-5 CASSEQGVGEQYF
TRBV7-2 CASIGRGRGLDYEQYF
TRBV9 CASSPQTDLTYGYTF
TRBV7-2 CASSLLGDTQYF
TRBV28 CASSPRRGGYTF
TRBV28 CASTRLAGVFDTQYF
TRBV5-1 CASSLVLGGNEQFF
TRBV6-1 CASSVSGGGNQPQHF
TRBV7-9 CASSLGAYGYTF
TRBV15 CATSTEQGPYNEQFF
TRBV7-9 CASSFLGSKTRVGGTEAFF
TRBV19 CASSLTGSTDTQYF
TRBV18 CASSPSRVREQPQHF
TRBV11-2 CASSLWGVGETQYF
TRBV5-4 CASSYSRGYNEQFF
TRBV18 CASSPPSSGIPETQYF
TRBV28 CASSLGQYEQYF
TRBV28 CASSQDRGYYEQYF
TRBV28 CASRKGGSGANVLTF
TRBV5-4 CASSMVGGSVPKYF
TRBV14 CASSPPGSGRDTQYF
TRBV19 CASRTNRGNTEAFF
TRBV11-2 CASSPIGGQETQYF
TRBV7-9 CASSLVGRAANEKLFF
TRBV19 CASSIFFDKNIQYF
TRBV30 CAWSGSGYQPQHF
TRBV18 CASSPPSTYRSYEQYF
TRBV5-1 CASSPGQPSSYEQYF
TRBV19 CASSIPPLQPQHF
TRBV2 CASSAESGNTIYF
TRBV19 CATATGQGGSLIYGYTF
TRBV28 CASSLRGTGRLETQYF
TRBV29-1 CSTSGRAQETQYF
TRBV18 CASSPGQISYNEQFF
TRBV18 CASSPVQGLVLGTQYF
TRBV6-5 CASSYSPPSGYSEQYF
TRBV7-9 CASSSPHTEAFF
TRBV6-6 CASSYLPTGELFF
TRBV29-1 CSVDRQGETQYF
TRBV5-4 CASSPWGLPYPDTQYF
TRBV11-2 CASSPQVRLQGEQYF